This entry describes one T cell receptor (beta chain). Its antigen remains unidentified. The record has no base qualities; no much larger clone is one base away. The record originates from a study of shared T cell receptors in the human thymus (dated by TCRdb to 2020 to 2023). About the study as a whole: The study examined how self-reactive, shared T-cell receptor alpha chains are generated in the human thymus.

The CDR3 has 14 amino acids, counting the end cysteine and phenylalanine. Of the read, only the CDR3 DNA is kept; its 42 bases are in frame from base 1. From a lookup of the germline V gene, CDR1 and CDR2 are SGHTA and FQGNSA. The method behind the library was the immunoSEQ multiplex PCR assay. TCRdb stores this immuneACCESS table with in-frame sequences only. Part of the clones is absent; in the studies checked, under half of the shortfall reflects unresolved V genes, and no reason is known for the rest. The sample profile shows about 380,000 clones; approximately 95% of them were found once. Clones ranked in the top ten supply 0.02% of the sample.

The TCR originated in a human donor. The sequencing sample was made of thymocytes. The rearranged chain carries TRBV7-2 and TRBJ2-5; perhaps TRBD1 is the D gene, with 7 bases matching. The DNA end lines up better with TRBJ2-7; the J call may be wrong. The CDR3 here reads CASRPGGNSYEQYF. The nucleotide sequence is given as TGTGCCAGCAGGCCAGGGGGGAACTCCTACGAGCAGTACTTC.